The T cell receptor (beta chain) under discussion was sequenced for a study of cytomegalovirus exposure and HLA in healthy donors (dated by TCRdb to the late 2010s). About the full investigation: According to a later analysis, one platform produced both the roughly 120 validation repertoires and the approximately 660 repertoires of the first cohort. In addition to the first cohort of 666 subjects, a separate validation cohort of 120 different subjects was used. The study was designed to test whether signatures of past pathogen exposure could be identified by cataloging public T cell receptors. To predict cytomegalovirus infection status, the study brought together high-throughput TCR immunosequencing, statistical association of individual TCRs with disease status, and machine learning.

Separate from the roughly 630-subject first cohort, the validation cohort of 90 to 150 subjects was the group to which the donors belonged. Details on this clone: Its cognate antigen has yet to be identified. No per-base quality is available; no much larger clone lies one base away.

Here is what the overall study found, with its caveats: In vitro tests confirmed that three of the cytomegalovirus-associated TCR beta chains recognize cytomegalovirus antigens. Across donors, most TCR sequences were observed very rarely, whereas some public TCRs were present in many individuals. A later analysis had no HLA typing for the validation cohort, so co-occurrence there was scored across all 110 or so repertoires. A later analysis found that TCRs clustered in the first cohort also tended to co-occur in the roughly 120 validation repertoires, with 90% to 95% of cluster scores above 0. A total of roughly 160 TCR beta chains were listed by the study as associated with cytomegalovirus. According to the authors, the approach could potentially be generalized to other disease states and immunological phenotypes. Cytomegalovirus status was reported to be diagnosed by the classifier with high specificity and sensitivity in both the original and validation cohorts.

The receptor library was made with the immunoSEQ multiplex PCR assay. The published analysis was carried out like this. A statistical classification framework was built for diagnosing cytomegalovirus status from the catalog of TCR beta chain sequences. TCRdb re-hosts the immuneACCESS table, in-frame sequences only. Its copies lack some clones; in the studies checked, an unresolved V gene accounts for under half of them, and the cause for the rest is not known. The DNA was the basis for D and trimming; V, J and clone size are from that table. Across this sample there are around 400,000 clones, with 86% seen only once. Of the sample, under 0.9% falls within the top ten clones. The CDR3 contains 14 residues, cysteine and phenylalanine counted. The entry retains the CDR3 DNA only, 42 bases that are in frame from base 1. Trimming removed 10 bases from V and 4 bases from J, leaving 16 bases between the germline ends. CDR1 and CDR2, per the germline V gene, are SNHLY and FYNNEI.

The chain couples TRBV2 to TRBJ1-4; no D gene is confidently identified. The sample consisted of PBMCs. The source is a woman in her late teens or twenties in good health and CMV-seronegative. The nucleotides read TGTGCCATCGAGTCTAGCGAATATAATGAAAAACTGTTTTTT. Its amino acids are CAIESSEYNEKLFF.